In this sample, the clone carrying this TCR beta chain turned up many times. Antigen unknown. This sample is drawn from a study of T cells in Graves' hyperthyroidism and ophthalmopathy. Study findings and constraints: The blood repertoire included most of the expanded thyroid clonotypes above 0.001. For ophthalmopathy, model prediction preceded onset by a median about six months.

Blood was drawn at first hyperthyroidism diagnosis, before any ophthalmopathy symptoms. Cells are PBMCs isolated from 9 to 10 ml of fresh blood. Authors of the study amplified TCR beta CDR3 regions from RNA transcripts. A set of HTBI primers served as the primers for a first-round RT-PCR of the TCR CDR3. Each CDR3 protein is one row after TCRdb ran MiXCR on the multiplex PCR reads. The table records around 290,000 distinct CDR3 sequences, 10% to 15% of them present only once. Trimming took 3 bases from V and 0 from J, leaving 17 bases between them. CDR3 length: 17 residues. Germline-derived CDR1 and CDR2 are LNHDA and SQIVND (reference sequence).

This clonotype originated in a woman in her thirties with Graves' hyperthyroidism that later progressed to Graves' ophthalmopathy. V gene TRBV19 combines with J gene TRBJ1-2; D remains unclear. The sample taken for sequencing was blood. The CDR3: CASSIVATGLSNYGYTF. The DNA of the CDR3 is TGTGCCAGTAGTATCGTAGCGACGGGCCTTTCTAACTATGGCTACACCTTC. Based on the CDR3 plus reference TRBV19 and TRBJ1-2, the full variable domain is DGGITQSPKYLFRKEGQNVTLSCEQNLNHDAMYWYRQDPGQGLRLIYYSQIVNDFQKGDIAEGYSVSREKKESFPLTVTSAQKNPTAFYLCASSIVATGLSNYGYTFGSGTRLTVV.